The rows below give T cell receptor beta chains drawn from one sample of a study of T cell repertoires in cytomegalovirus infection. TCRdb reprocessed the reads via MiXCR and lists one record per CDR3 protein. The sample holds some 590,000 distinct CDR3 sequences; around two fifths are singletons and the top ten take about half. Antigens for these TCRs are unknown. The specimen comprised cultured PBMCs, sampled from culture after CMV antigen stimulation. Every receptor here comes from a human donor in good health (CMV status not recorded). Some clones in this sample may be carry-over from other donors' samples. CDR3s include the opening cysteine and the closing phenylalanine or tryptophan. The D gene is left open where the match is weak. Clone size appears in some rows only: once, few, many, or a class for an expanded clone.

>TRBV7-2|TRBJ2-3|16|NA|TRBD2
TGTGCCAGCAGCGGGCGTGCGGGGGTTAGCACAGATACGCAGTATTTT
CASSGRAGVSTDTQYF
>TRBV7-9|TRBJ2-5|15|NA|TRBD1
TGTGCCAGCAGCTTCGGCAACAGGGGTCAAGAGACCCAGTACTTC
CASSFGNRGQETQYF
>TRBV6-1|TRBJ1-4|15|few|NA
TGTGCCAGCCAAGCCCTAGGCAGCTTATATGAAAAACTGTTTTTT
CASQALGSLYEKLFF
>TRBV6-5|TRBJ1-4|12|NA|NA
TGTGCCAGCGGGGCCTATAATGAAAAACTGTTTTTT
CASGAYNEKLFF
>TRBV7-2|TRBJ1-2|15|few|TRBD1
TGTGCCAGCAGCTTAGGGTCGGGACAGGGAGGTGGCTACACCTTC
CASSLGSGQGGGYTF
>TRBV7-2|TRBJ2-7|15|few|TRBD2
TGTGCCAGCAGCGCAGAGGCTAGCGGGAGTTTTGAGCAGTACTTC
CASSAEASGSFEQYF
>TRBV4-2|TRBJ1-5|15|NA|NA
TGTGCCAGCAGCCAAGTGGTGGGGGGGAATCAGCCCCAGCATTTT
CASSQVVGGNQPQHF
>TRBV4-3|TRBJ2-5|19|few|TRBD1
TGCGCCAGCAGCCACGAAGTGGGAGGCAGGACAGGGGCACAAGAGACCCAGTACTTC
CASSHEVGGRTGAQETQYF
>TRBV10-3|TRBJ2-7|13|NA|NA
TGTGCCATCAGTGAGAGGGAAGGCTACGAGCAGTACTTC
CAISEREGYEQYF
>TRBV6-1|TRBJ1-5|14|few|NA
TGTGCCAGCAGAAGAGACAGGTCCCATCAGCCCCAGCATTTT
CASRRDRSHQPQHF
>TRBV19|TRBJ2-5|12|NA|NA
TGTGCCAGTAGTATTTCCGCAGAGACCCAGTACTTC
CASSISAETQYF
>TRBV7-2|TRBJ2-5|13|NA|NA
TGTGCCAGCAGCTGGGCTGCGGGAGAGACCCAGTACTTC
CASSWAAGETQYF
>TRBV9|TRBJ1-5|13|NA|NA
TGTGCCAGCAGCGTAGGACAAGATACGCCCCAGCATTTT
CASSVGQDTPQHF
>TRBV7-2|TRBJ2-2|16|few|NA
TGTGCCAGCAGCTCCTTCCCCGGGGCGAACACCGGGGAGCTGTTTTTT
CASSSFPGANTGELFF
>TRBV20-1|TRBJ1-6|13|NA|TRBD1
TGCAGTGCTTCCGGGACAGCCATTTCACCCCTCCACTTT
CSASGTAISPLHF
>TRBV2|TRBJ2-3|16|NA|TRBD2
TGTGCCAGCAGACCCGGACTAGCGGGGGCTGCAGATACGCAGTATTTT
CASRPGLAGAADTQYF
>TRBV19|TRBJ1-1|14|few|NA
TGTGCCAGTCGTATTAATTTCGGGGGCGCTGGGGCTTTCTTT
CASRINFGGAGAFF
>TRBV11-2|TRBJ2-5|15|NA|NA
TGTGCCAGCAGCCTCAGAGGCACATACCAAGAGACCCAGTACTTC
CASSLRGTYQETQYF
>TRBV28|TRBJ2-7|14|few|NA
TGTGCCAGCAGTTGGGACAACTGGCCCTACGAGCAGTACTTC
CASSWDNWPYEQYF
>TRBV2|TRBJ1-2|11|NA|NA
TGTGCCAGCGGGCAGGGTGATGGCTACACCTTC
CASGQGDGYTF
>TRBV7-2|TRBJ2-7|15|few|TRBD2
TGTGCCAGCAGCCTTACGGGACTAGCGGCCTACGAGCAGTACTTC
CASSLTGLAAYEQYF
>TRBV12-3/TRBV12-4|TRBJ1-2|14|NA|NA
TGTGCCAGCAGTTTCCAGGGAGCTAACTATGGCTACACCTTC
CASSFQGANYGYTF
>TRBV7-9|TRBJ1-1|15|NA|NA
TGTGCCAGCAGCTTTGGACCGATTACGAACACTGAAGCTTTCTTT
CASSFGPITNTEAFF
>TRBV5-3|TRBJ2-1|17|NA|TRBD2
TGTGCCAGCAGCTCCAGTTGGGGAGCGGGAGTTGGCAATGAGCAGTTCTTC
CASSSSWGAGVGNEQFF
>TRBV19|TRBJ2-2|18|NA|TRBD1
TGTGCCAGTAGAGTGCAGGGGGCGTACCTCCCTCCGGCCGGGGAGCTGTTTTTT
CASRVQGAYLPPAGELFF
>TRBV24-1|TRBJ2-2|18|few|TRBD1
TGTGCCACCAGTGATTCTCGGACAGGGGTCGGGGCTACCGGGGAGCTGTTTTTT
CATSDSRTGVGATGELFF
>TRBV7-2|TRBJ2-1|15|NA|NA
TGTGCCAGCAGCGCCTCGGGCGGGTCTTACAATGAGCAGTTCTTC
CASSASGGSYNEQFF
>TRBV7-8|TRBJ2-2|16|NA|TRBD2
TGTGCCTCACAGATCGTTGGGGGGGGAGTTACCGGGGAGCTGTTTTTT
CASQIVGGGVTGELFF
>TRBV7-2|TRBJ1-2|15|few|TRBD1
TGTGCCAGCAGCTTAGGTGCGCCAGGACAGGGGCCTTACACCTTC
CASSLGAPGQGPYTF
>TRBV10-3|TRBJ1-1|14|NA|NA
TGTGCCATCAGTGAGATCCGGGGTGCCTCTGAAGCTTTCTTT
CAISEIRGASEAFF
>TRBV15|TRBJ2-3|14|few|TRBD2
TGTGCCACCAGCAGAGATCTAGCGGCAGATACGCAGTATTTT
CATSRDLAADTQYF
>TRBV6-1|TRBJ2-2|13|NA|NA
TGTGCCAGCAGTGCCTTTTTTGTCGGGGAGCTGTTTTTT
CASSAFFVGELFF
>TRBV24-1|TRBJ2-1|10|NA|NA
TGTGCCACGGGCCCCGACCCGGAACGGTTC
CATGPDPERF
>TRBV6-1|TRBJ2-7|12|NA|NA
TGTGCCAGCACCTCAGGGGGGTACGAGCAGTACTTC
CASTSGGYEQYF
>TRBV5-1|TRBJ2-1|13|NA|NA
TGCGCCAGCAGCTTGTGGGCGGTCAATGAGCAGTTCTTC
CASSLWAVNEQFF
>TRBV28|TRBJ1-5|16|NA|NA
TGTGCCAGCAAGACCTCTTCTCGCCTTTCCAATCAGCCCCAGCATTTT
CASKTSSRLSNQPQHF
>TRBV4-1|TRBJ2-4|15|NA|NA
TGCGCCAGCAGCCAGAACAGGGCGGAGCAGGACATTCAGTACTTC
CASSQNRAEQDIQYF
>TRBV6-2/TRBV6-3|TRBJ1-1|15|NA|NA
TGTGCCAGCAGTCCCCCAGGGAGAGGGCACACTGAAGCTTTCTTT
CASSPPGRGHTEAFF
>TRBV5-4|TRBJ2-1|16|NA|NA
TGTGCCAGCAACTCCGGCCGGGTCCGCTCCTACAATGAGCAGTTCTTC
CASNSGRVRSYNEQFF
>TRBV7-6|TRBJ2-2|23|few|TRBD2
TGTGCCAGCAGCTTAGCGCGGAAGATATTTACGACTAGCGGGAGCGCGAACACCGGGGAGCTGTTTTTT
CASSLARKIFTTSGSANTGELFF